These 17 T cell receptor beta chains were sequenced from one sample in a study of CD8 T cell repertoires and HIV-1 epitope variants. Their cognate antigens are unknown. Assay used: immunoSEQ multiplex PCR; TCRdb lists only in-frame clones, some missing. This sample has around 4,000 clones, with approximately 70% found just once. Sequencing was performed on cultured CD8+ T cells derived from PBMCs. The receptors were sampled from a male donor with HIV.

V gene TRBV5-1 combines with J gene TRBJ1-1; possible D gene TRBD1, 6 bases. Trimming pared 2 bases from V and 7 bases from J, leaving 15 bases between. This CDR3 has 14 amino acids. Germline V gives CDR1 SGHRS, CDR2 YFSETQ. The CDR3 nucleotides read TGCGCCAGCAGCTTAGCGACAGGCGATTTTGAAGCTTTCTTT. Protein: CASSLATGDFEAFF.

This clone was recorded only once. The genes are TRBV4-1 and TRBJ1-1; the D is unclear. The CDR3 has 19 amino acids. CDR1 and CDR2 (germline): MGHRA, YSYEKL. Trimming pared 4 bases from V and 5 bases from J, leaving 29 bases between. This CDR3 is CASSPGGWPSSEERTEAFF. The CDR3 DNA follows: TGCGCCAGCAGCCCAGGTGGGTGGCCCTCCTCGGAGGAAAGGACTGAAGCTTTCTTT.

The V call is TRBV10-2, the J call TRBJ2-7, with TRBD2 matching 14 bases. CDR3 length: 19 amino acids. Germline CDR1 and CDR2: WSHSY and SAAADI. Trimming cost V 6 bases and J 0 bases; bases outside gene matches: 13. CDR3 sequence: CASSAPPGTSGRSSYEQYF. The CDR3 bases are TGCGCCAGCAGCGCCCCCCCCGGGACTAGCGGGAGAAGCTCCTACGAGCAGTACTTC.

The chain couples TRBV11-1 to TRBJ2-1; the match to TRBD2 covers 14 bases. The CDR3 is 15 amino acids. CDR1 is SGHAT, CDR2 FQDESV, per germline (reference sequence). The junction had 2 bases not matched to a gene; V was cut back by 3 bases and J by 7 bases. The CDR3 DNA is TGTGCCAGCAGCTTTGGGACTAGCGGGAGTAATGAGCAGTTCTTC. Translating it yields CASSFGTSGSNEQFF. Full variable domain (rest looked up from reference TRBV11-1 and TRBJ2-1): EAEVAQSPRYKITEKSQAVAFWCDPISGHATLYWYRQILGQGPELLVQFQDESVVDDSQLPKDRFSAERLKGVDSTLKIQPAELGDSAMYLCASSFGTSGSNEQFFGPGTRLTVL.

This chain joins TRBV13 and TRBJ1-1; D uncertain. The CDR3 length is 14 residues. Between the trimmed V and J ends, which lost 5 bases and 4 bases, there was a span of 14 bases. From germline, CDR1 is PRHDT and CDR2 FYEKMQ (reference sequence). This CDR3 reads CASSPKRASTEAFF. CDR3 DNA: TGTGCCAGCAGCCCCAAGAGGGCTTCCACTGAAGCTTTCTTT. Combining the CDR3 with reference TRBV13 and TRBJ1-1 gives the whole variable domain AAGVIQSPRHLIKEKRETATLKCYPIPRHDTVYWYQQGPGQDPQFLISFYEKMQSDKGSIPDRFSAQQFSDYHSELNMSSLELGDSALYFCASSPKRASTEAFFGQGTRLTVV.

This clone is judged large (0.1 to 1%). The J gene is TRBJ2-7, the V gene TRBV28; no clear D. The germline CDR1 and CDR2 sequences are MDHEN and SYDVKM. The CDR3 is 15 amino acids. The V end was cut by 5 bases, the J end by 3 bases, with 17 bases between. CDR3 loop: CASSPRLGDLYEQYF. The CDR3 coding sequence is TGTGCCAGCAGTCCCCGACTGGGCGACCTCTACGAGCAGTACTTC.

CDR3 in amino acids: CSVDGGVGEKLFF. DNA for the CDR3: TGCAGCGTTGACGGGGGAGTAGGGGAAAAACTGTTTTTT. This rearrangement joins TRBV29-1 to TRBJ1-4; possible D gene TRBD1, 5 bases. The germline V gene encodes CDR1 SQVTM and CDR2 ANQGSEA. The V end was cut by 3 bases, the J end by 8 bases, with 13 bases between. This CDR3 has 13 amino acids.

The chain carries TRBV6-5 and TRBJ2-7; possible D gene TRBD2, 5 bases. The V and J ends lost 0 bases and 5 bases respectively, with 11 bases between them. This CDR3 is built from 14 residues. From germline, CDR1 is MNHEY and CDR2 SVGAGI. CDR3: CASSYSLGGDEQYF. CDR3 coding DNA: TGTGCCAGCAGTTACTCCCTAGGAGGAGACGAGCAGTACTTC.

V and J are TRBV6-1 and TRBJ2-3, with D possibly being TRBD1 (5 bases). The V gene's germline CDR1 is MNHNS and CDR2 SASEGT. Deletions cut 4 bases from V and 2 bases from J, with 10 bases between. This CDR3 has 14 amino acids. The DNA for the CDR3 is TGTGCCAGCAGTGGGAAGACAGCCACAGATACGCAGTATTTT. This encodes CASSGKTATDTQYF.

The chain employs TRBV7-3 and TRBJ1-1; D gene unclear. Trimming removed 1 base at V and 1 base at J, with 10 bases between. Germline CDR1 is SGHTA and CDR2 is FQGTGA. CDR3 length: 15 amino acids. The CDR3 DNA follows: TGTGCCAGCAGCTTAATGTCAGCGTCGAACACTGAAGCTTTCTTT. It codes for CASSLMSASNTEAFF.

The J gene is TRBJ2-7, the V gene TRBV7-9, with 9 positions matching TRBD1. V was clipped by 6 bases and J by 4 bases; unmatched bases: 4. The CDR3 has 13 residues. Germline assignment: CDR1 SEHNR and CDR2 FQNEAQ (reference sequence). The CDR3 region is CASSSGTGYEQYF. The CDR3 DNA is TGTGCCAGCAGTTCCGGGACAGGGTACGAGCAGTACTTC.

The V and J genes are TRBV19 and TRBJ1-5, with D possibly TRBD1 on 6 matching bases. V was pared by 3 bases and J by 2 bases, with 11 bases between. The V gene's germline CDR1 is LNHDA and CDR2 SQIVND (reference sequence). This CDR3 is 15 amino acids long. DNA for the CDR3: TGTGCCAGTAGTATTGCCAGGGGAGGCAATCAGCCCCAGCATTTT. Residues: CASSIARGGNQPQHF.

This clone has only one observation. The chain links TRBV28 to TRBJ1-1; D gene uncertain. V was pared by 6 bases and J by 0 bases, with 8 bases between. This CDR3 has 13 residues. Germline V gene data show CDR1 as MDHEN and CDR2 as SYDVKM. In nucleotides, the CDR3 is TGTGCCAGCAGCCCCGGGCTGAACACTGAAGCTTTCTTT. It encodes CASSPGLNTEAFF.

The chain combines TRBV7-6 with TRBJ1-1; 8 nucleotides match TRBD1. CDR3 length: 14 residues. V lost 3 bases, J lost 0 bases, and 0 bases stayed unmatched. Germline V gene sequence: CDR1 SGHVS, CDR2 FNYEAQ. CDR3 nucleotide sequence: TGTGCCAGCAGCTTGGGACAGGTGAACACTGAAGCTTTCTTT. It specifies CASSLGQVNTEAFF.

This chain uses TRBV4-2 with TRBJ1-4; D gene uncertain. The germline CDR1 and CDR2 sequences are LGHNA and YNFKEQ. Trimming removed 1 base from V and 3 bases from J, with 15 bases in between. This CDR3 has 17 residues. In DNA, the CDR3 is TGTGCCAGCAGCCAAGTACCAGCCGGTCAATCTAATGAAAAACTGTTTTTT. Translated: CASSQVPAGQSNEKLFF.

In its sample, this clone was seen a few times. The V call is TRBV6-5, the J call TRBJ1-3, with D unclear. From germline, CDR1 is MNHEY and CDR2 SVGAGI. The CDR3 contains 13 residues. V lost 0 bases to trimming and J lost 2 bases, with 2 bases between them. The CDR3 DNA is TGTGCCAGCAGTTACTCGACTGGAAACACCATATATTTT. This gives the protein CASSYSTGNTIYF.

The chain carries TRBV4-2 and TRBJ1-5; 8 positions agree with TRBD1. The length of the CDR3 is 20 residues. Trimming took 0 bases from V and 4 from J; bases not matched to a gene: 17. Germline V gene data show CDR1 as LGHNA and CDR2 as YNFKEQ. The CDR3 sequence is CASSQEGMAGGLIRNQPQHF. CDR3 sequence (DNA): TGTGCCAGCAGCCAAGAAGGTATGGCAGGGGGCCTCATACGGAATCAGCCCCAGCATTTT.